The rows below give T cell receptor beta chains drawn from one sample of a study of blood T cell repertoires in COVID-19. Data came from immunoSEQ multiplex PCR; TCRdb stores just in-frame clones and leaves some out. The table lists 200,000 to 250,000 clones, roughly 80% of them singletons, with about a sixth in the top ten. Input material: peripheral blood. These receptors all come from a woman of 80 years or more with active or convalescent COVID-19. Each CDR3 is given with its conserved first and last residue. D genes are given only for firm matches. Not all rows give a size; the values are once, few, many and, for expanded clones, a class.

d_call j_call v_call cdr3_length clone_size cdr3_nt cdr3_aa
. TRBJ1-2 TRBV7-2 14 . TGTGCCAGCAGTTTCCAGGGACACTTCTATGGCTACACCTTC CASSFQGHFYGYTF
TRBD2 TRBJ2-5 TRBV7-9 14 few TGTGCCAGCAGCTTAGGACTAGCGGAAGAGACCCAGTACTTC CASSLGLAEETQYF
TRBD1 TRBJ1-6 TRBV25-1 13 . TGTGCCAGCAGTTTAACAGGGGACTCACCCCTCCACTTT CASSLTGDSPLHF
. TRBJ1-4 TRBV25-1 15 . TGTGCCAGCAGTGAATATAAGGGGGGGAGGGAAAAACTGTTTTTT CASSEYKGGREKLFF
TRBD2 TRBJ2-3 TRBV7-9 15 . TGTGCCAGCAGCTGGGGGGGTGCTAGCACAGATACGCAGTATTTT CASSWGGASTDTQYF
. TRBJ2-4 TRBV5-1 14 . TGCGCCAGCAGCTCTGACAGAACGGGGGACATTCAGTACTTC CASSSDRTGDIQYF
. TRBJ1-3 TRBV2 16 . TGTGCCAGCAGTGATCAGGGGCCGAGCTCTGGAAACACCATATATTTT CASSDQGPSSGNTIYF
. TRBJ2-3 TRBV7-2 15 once TGTGCCAGCAGCTCCAGGGTAGCGGACACAGATACGCAGTATTTT CASSSRVADTDTQYF
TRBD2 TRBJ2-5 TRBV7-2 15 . TGTGCCAGCAGCCCTACGGGACTAGCGCCGGAGACCCAGTACTTC CASSPTGLAPETQYF
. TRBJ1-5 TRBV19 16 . TGTGCCAGTAGAGGGGAGGGGAGGAGTAGCAATCAGCCCCAGCATTTT CASRGEGRSSNQPQHF
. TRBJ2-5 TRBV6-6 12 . TGTGCCAGCAGTAACCCCAGGGAGACCCAGTACTTC CASSNPRETQYF
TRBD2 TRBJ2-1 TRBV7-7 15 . TGTGCTAGCAGCCCACTAGCGGGAAAGTACAATGAGCAGTTCTTC CASSPLAGKYNEQFF
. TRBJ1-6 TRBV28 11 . TGTGCCAGCAACAATAATTCACCCCTCCACTTT CASNNNSPLHF
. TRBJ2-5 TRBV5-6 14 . TGTGCCAGCAGTTCCTGGGCAGTCCAAGAGACCCAGTACTTC CASSSWAVQETQYF
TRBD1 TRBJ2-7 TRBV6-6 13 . TGTGCCAGCAGCCCGTCGACAGGGCCCGAGCAGTACTTC CASSPSTGPEQYF
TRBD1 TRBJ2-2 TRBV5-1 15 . TGCGCCAGCAGCTTTAACAGGGGTTACACCGGGGAGCTGTTTTTT CASSFNRGYTGELFF
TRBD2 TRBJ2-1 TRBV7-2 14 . TGTGCCGGCGCTTGGGCGGGGGTCTACAATGAGCAGTTCTTC CAGAWAGVYNEQFF
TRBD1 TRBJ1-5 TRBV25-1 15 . TGTGCCAGCAGCTCGACAGGGGATAGCAATCAGCCCCAGCATTTT CASSSTGDSNQPQHF
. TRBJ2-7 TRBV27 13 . TGTGCCAGCAGGGCTTTTAAGGGGTACGAGCAGTACTTC CASRAFKGYEQYF
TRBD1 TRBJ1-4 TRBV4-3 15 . TGCGCCAGCAGCCAAGGGGACAGCCATAATGAAAAACTGTTTTTT CASSQGDSHNEKLFF
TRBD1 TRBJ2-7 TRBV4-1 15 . TGCGCCAGCAGCCAAGATGGGGGCAGGGGGTACGAGCAGTACTTC CASSQDGGRGYEQYF
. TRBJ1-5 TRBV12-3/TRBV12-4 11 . TGTGCCAGCGCTGGGGGGGGGCCCCAGCATTTT CASAGGGPQHF
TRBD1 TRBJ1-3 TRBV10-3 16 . TGTGCCATAAAAATGGGACAGGGGGTTGCTGGAAACACCATATATTTT CAIKMGQGVAGNTIYF
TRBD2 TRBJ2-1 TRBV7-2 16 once TGTGCCAGCAGCCAGCGGGCTAGCGGGAGTTATAATGAGCAGTTCTTC CASSQRASGSYNEQFF
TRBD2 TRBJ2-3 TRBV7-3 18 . TGTGCCAGCAGCCCCCGGCGGCGGGAGGGCCTCGGCACAGATACGCAGTATTTT CASSPRRREGLGTDTQYF
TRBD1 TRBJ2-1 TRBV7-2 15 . TGTGCCAGCAGCCCGCACGGACAGGGTGGAGATGAGCAGTTCTTC CASSPHGQGGDEQFF
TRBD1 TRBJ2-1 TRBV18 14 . TGTGCCAGCTCACCGGACAGGGGGATGAATGAGCAGTTCTTC CASSPDRGMNEQFF
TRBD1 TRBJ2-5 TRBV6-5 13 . TGTGCCAGCAGAGTACAGGGGGCGAAGACCCAGTACTTC CASRVQGAKTQYF
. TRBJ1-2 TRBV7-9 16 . TGTGCCAGCAGCTCACCTAGCTCCAAAGGGGGCTATGGCTACACCTTC CASSSPSSKGGYGYTF
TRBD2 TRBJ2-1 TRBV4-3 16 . TGCGCCAGCAGCCAACCTCTCGGCGGGAGGCTCAATGAGCAGTTCTTC CASSQPLGGRLNEQFF
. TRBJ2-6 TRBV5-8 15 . TGTGCCAGCAGCCACGGGACATCTGGGGCCAACGTCCTGACTTTC CASSHGTSGANVLTF
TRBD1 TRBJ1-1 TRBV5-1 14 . TGCGCCAGCAGCGTAAACCAGGGGGTCACTGAAGCTTTCTTT CASSVNQGVTEAFF
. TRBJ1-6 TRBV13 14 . TGTGCCAGCACCTTGGGCCACAACAATTCACCCCTCCACTTT CASTLGHNNSPLHF
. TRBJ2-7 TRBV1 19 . TGCACCAGCAGCCAAGATCGGACGGCGGGGGGGCAGTTAATAGACGAGCAGTACTTC CTSSQDRTAGGQLIDEQYF
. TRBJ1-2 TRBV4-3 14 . TGCGCCAGCAGCCAGGGGCCAACTAACTATGGCTACACCTTC CASSQGPTNYGYTF
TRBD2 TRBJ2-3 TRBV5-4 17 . TGTGCCAGCAGCAGTGGACTAGCGGGGGGCCGCACAGATACGCAGTATTTT CASSSGLAGGRTDTQYF
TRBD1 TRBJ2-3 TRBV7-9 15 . TGTGCCAGCAGCCGACAGGGGCCGGGCACAGATACGCAGTATTTT CASSRQGPGTDTQYF
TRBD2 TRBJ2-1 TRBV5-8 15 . TGTGCCAGCAGCCTTAGCGGGGTTCCCTACAATGAGCAGTTCTTC CASSLSGVPYNEQFF
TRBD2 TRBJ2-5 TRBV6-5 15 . TGTGCCAGCAGTCCCGGGACTATCGCAGCGGGGACCCAGTACTTC CASSPGTIAAGTQYF
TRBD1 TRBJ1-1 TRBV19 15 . TGTGCCAGTAGTATAGGGAAAGGGGGCAAACCTGAAGCTTTCTTT CASSIGKGGKPEAFF
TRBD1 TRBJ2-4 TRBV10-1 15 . TGCGCCAGCTGCAACCGGACAGGGCGTGGGAACATTCAGTACTTC CASCNRTGRGNIQYF
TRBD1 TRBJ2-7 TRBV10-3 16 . TGTGCCATCAGTGACTCCGGGACAGGGGCGGGCTACGAGCAGTACTTC CAISDSGTGAGYEQYF
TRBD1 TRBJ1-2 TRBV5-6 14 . TGTGCCAGCAGCCCGGACAGGGAAACTTATGGCTACACCTTC CASSPDRETYGYTF
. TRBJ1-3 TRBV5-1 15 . TGCGCCAGCAGCTTAGCGGGAGTCTCTGGAAACACCATATATTTT CASSLAGVSGNTIYF
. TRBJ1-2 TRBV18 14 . TGTGCCAGCTCACAGTATACCGGGTCCTATGGCTACACCTTC CASSQYTGSYGYTF
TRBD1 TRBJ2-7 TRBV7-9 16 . TGTGCCAGCAGCTACACGGGACAGTGGGTCCCCTACGAGCAGTACTTC CASSYTGQWVPYEQYF
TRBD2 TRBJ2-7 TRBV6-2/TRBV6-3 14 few TGTGCCAGCAGTACAACCGGGACTAACCGCGAGCAGTACTTC CASSTTGTNREQYF
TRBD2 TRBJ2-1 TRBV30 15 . TGTGCCTGGACTACTAGCGGGGGATGGGCTGAGGTGCAGTTCTTC CAWTTSGGWAEVQFF
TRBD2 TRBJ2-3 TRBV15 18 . TGTGCCACCAGCAGAGATCTCGGTCTGCGGGGGGGCCAAGATACGCAGTATTTT CATSRDLGLRGGQDTQYF
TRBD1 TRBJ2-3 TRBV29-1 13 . TGCAGCGTTGGGGACAGGGGGCCAGATACGCAGTATTTT CSVGDRGPDTQYF
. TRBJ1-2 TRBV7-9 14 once TGTGCCAGCAGCTTAGAGACACAGAGCTATGGCTACACCTTC CASSLETQSYGYTF
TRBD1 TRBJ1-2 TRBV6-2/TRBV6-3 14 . TGTGCCAGCAGCGAAGACAGACAGGGTTTTGGCTACACCTTC CASSEDRQGFGYTF
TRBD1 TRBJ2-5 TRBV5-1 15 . TGCGCCAGCAGCGCCGGGACAGGGGTGGCAGAGACCCAGTACTTC CASSAGTGVAETQYF
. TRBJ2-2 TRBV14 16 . TGTGCCAGCAGCCAAGAAATACAGGGCGATGCCGGGGAGCTGTTTTTT CASSQEIQGDAGELFF
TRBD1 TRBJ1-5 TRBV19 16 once TGTGCCAGTACCTATCGACAGGGGGCCAACAATCAGCCCCAGCATTTT CASTYRQGANNQPQHF